This T cell receptor (beta chain) was sequenced during a study of blood T cell repertoires in COVID-19. Assay used: immunoSEQ multiplex PCR; TCRdb lists only in-frame clones, some missing. Among 42,000 or so clones listed, about four fifths were seen once. The sample holds a few counts of this clone. This clonotype originated in a man between 40 and 49 years old with active or convalescent COVID-19. The material sequenced was peripheral blood.

CDR3: CASSTRTGWGRTEAFF. DNA for the CDR3: TGTGCCAGCAGCACCCGGACAGGTTGGGGGAGGACTGAAGCTTTCTTT. The chain links TRBV7-2 to TRBJ1-1; 7 nucleotides align to TRBD1. J was trimmed by 5 bases and V by 5 bases; bases with no gene match: 14. Germline CDR1 and CDR2: SGHTA and FQGNSA. The CDR3 sequence is 16 residues long.